These T cell receptor beta chains were read from a single sample in a study of T cells in narcolepsy. The assay was immunoSEQ multiplex PCR, and TCRdb's table has in-frame clones only and misses some. In the table there are about 27,000 clones, roughly nine tenths of which are singletons. The sample consisted of CD45RA- memory CD4+ T cells from PBMCs. These receptors originate from a human donor with narcolepsy. Both conserved end residues are part of each CDR3. A D gene is named only where the DNA matches it firmly. For some rows the clone size is stated as once, few or many, or as a class when expanded; others skip it.

J gene: TRBJ1-4; clone size: .; D gene: .; V gene: TRBV7-6; CDR3 protein: CASSLYPGAEEKLFF; CDR3 DNA: TGTGCCAGCAGCTTATACCCAGGGGCGGAAGAAAAACTGTTTTTT
J gene: TRBJ1-5; clone size: few; D gene: .; V gene: TRBV5-1; CDR3 protein: CASSDGGGGQPQHF; CDR3 DNA: TGCGCCAGCAGCGATGGGGGGGGCGGTCAGCCCCAGCATTTT
J gene: TRBJ2-2; clone size: once; D gene: .; V gene: TRBV6-5; CDR3 protein: CASVHPGTGELFF; CDR3 DNA: TGTGCCAGCGTACACCCGGGGACCGGGGAGCTGTTTTTT
J gene: TRBJ2-4; clone size: .; D gene: TRBD1; V gene: TRBV19; CDR3 protein: CASGDRTLAKNIQYF; CDR3 DNA: TGTGCCAGTGGGGACAGAACGCTAGCCAAAAACATTCAGTACTTC
J gene: TRBJ2-1; clone size: .; D gene: .; V gene: TRBV11-2; CDR3 protein: CASSLDRGSAGYNEQFF; CDR3 DNA: TGTGCCAGCAGCTTAGACCGGGGGTCAGCAGGGTACAATGAGCAGTTCTTC
J gene: TRBJ2-2; clone size: .; D gene: .; V gene: TRBV10-2; CDR3 protein: CASSEGDRNTGELFF; CDR3 DNA: TGCGCCAGCAGTGAGGGGGATAGAAACACCGGGGAGCTGTTTTTT
J gene: TRBJ2-5; clone size: .; D gene: .; V gene: TRBV6-1; CDR3 protein: CASGRETQYF; CDR3 DNA: TGTGCCAGCGGTCGAGAGACCCAGTACTTC
J gene: TRBJ1-5; clone size: once; D gene: .; V gene: TRBV28; CDR3 protein: CASSLYQGSEPQHF; CDR3 DNA: TGTGCCAGCAGTTTATATCAGGGCAGCGAGCCCCAGCATTTT
J gene: TRBJ2-2; clone size: once; D gene: .; V gene: TRBV5-4; CDR3 protein: CASSGSGGLAGELFF; CDR3 DNA: TGTGCCAGCAGTGGTAGCGGCGGCTTGGCCGGGGAGCTGTTTTTT
J gene: TRBJ1-1; clone size: .; D gene: .; V gene: TRBV19; CDR3 protein: CASSIRDDTEAFF; CDR3 DNA: TGTGCCAGTAGTATTCGGGACGACACTGAAGCTTTCTTT
J gene: TRBJ1-1; clone size: .; D gene: .; V gene: TRBV7-5; CDR3 protein: CVRSLWGRWDAFF; CDR3 DNA: TGTGTCAGAAGCTTGTGGGGGCGGTGGGATGCTTTCTTT
J gene: TRBJ1-1; clone size: .; D gene: TRBD1; V gene: TRBV10-2; CDR3 protein: CASSWDSVNTEAFF; CDR3 DNA: TGCGCCAGCAGTTGGGACAGCGTGAACACTGAAGCTTTCTTT
J gene: TRBJ1-1; clone size: .; D gene: .; V gene: TRBV6-6; CDR3 protein: CASSYSSGLGTEAFF; CDR3 DNA: TGTGCCAGCAGTTACTCCTCGGGATTAGGGACTGAAGCTTTCTTT
J gene: TRBJ2-1; clone size: .; D gene: .; V gene: TRBV6-6; CDR3 protein: CASSYGTEQFF; CDR3 DNA: TGTGCCAGCAGTTACGGGACTGAGCAGTTCTTC
J gene: TRBJ2-5; clone size: .; D gene: TRBD1; V gene: TRBV19; CDR3 protein: CASSRPGQEETQYF; CDR3 DNA: TGTGCCAGTAGCCGGCCGGGACAGGAAGAGACCCAGTACTTC
J gene: TRBJ2-1; clone size: once; D gene: .; V gene: TRBV5-6; CDR3 protein: CASSLRSDNLLDEQFF; CDR3 DNA: TGTGCCAGCAGCTTGAGGTCAGATAATCTCTTAGATGAGCAGTTCTTC
J gene: TRBJ1-3; clone size: once; D gene: .; V gene: TRBV7-6; CDR3 protein: CASSGDSGNTIYF; CDR3 DNA: TGTGCCAGCAGCGGGGACTCTGGAAACACCATATATTTT
J gene: TRBJ2-7; clone size: .; D gene: TRBD1; V gene: TRBV18; CDR3 protein: CASSPARTGSYEQYF; CDR3 DNA: TGTGCCAGCTCACCAGCCAGGACAGGGTCCTACGAGCAGTACTTC
J gene: TRBJ1-1; clone size: .; D gene: .; V gene: TRBV5-1; CDR3 protein: CASSLALETEAFF; CDR3 DNA: TGCGCCAGCAGCTTGGCTTTGGAGACTGAAGCTTTCTTT
J gene: TRBJ1-2; clone size: .; D gene: .; V gene: TRBV7-9; CDR3 protein: CASSRQGGGYTF; CDR3 DNA: TGTGCCAGCAGCCGACAAGGGGGTGGCTACACCTTC
J gene: TRBJ2-7; clone size: once; D gene: TRBD1; V gene: TRBV18; CDR3 protein: CASSPVGQGAEQYF; CDR3 DNA: TGTGCCAGCTCACCAGTGGGACAGGGGGCCGAGCAGTACTTC
J gene: TRBJ2-1; clone size: .; D gene: .; V gene: TRBV6-1; CDR3 protein: CASSEAPGRNEQFF; CDR3 DNA: TGTGCCAGCAGTGAAGCCCCAGGGAGGAATGAGCAGTTCTTC
J gene: TRBJ1-2; clone size: .; D gene: .; V gene: TRBV6-5; CDR3 protein: CASRQPGNSYGYTF; CDR3 DNA: TGTGCCAGCAGACAGCCGGGGAACAGCTATGGCTACACCTTC
J gene: TRBJ1-2; clone size: .; D gene: .; V gene: TRBV5-1; CDR3 protein: CASSLEGLPYGYTF; CDR3 DNA: TGCGCCAGCAGCTTGGAAGGGTTGCCCTATGGCTACACCTTC
J gene: TRBJ2-1; clone size: .; D gene: .; V gene: TRBV4-1; CDR3 protein: CASSQLRGVASDEQFF; CDR3 DNA: TGCGCCAGCAGCCAGCTCCGTGGGGTAGCATCGGATGAGCAGTTCTTC
J gene: TRBJ1-6; clone size: .; D gene: .; V gene: TRBV19; CDR3 protein: CASKETGYNSPLHF; CDR3 DNA: TGTGCCAGTAAGGAGACTGGTTATAATTCACCCCTCCACTTT
J gene: TRBJ1-6; clone size: .; D gene: .; V gene: TRBV5-5; CDR3 protein: CASSLGWSHINSPLHF; CDR3 DNA: TGTGCCAGCAGCTTGGGTTGGTCACACATAAATTCACCCCTCCACTTT
J gene: TRBJ1-1; clone size: .; D gene: .; V gene: TRBV2; CDR3 protein: CASRPHPGTEAFF; CDR3 DNA: TGTGCCAGCAGACCCCATCCAGGCACTGAAGCTTTCTTT
J gene: TRBJ2-4; clone size: .; D gene: .; V gene: TRBV21-1; CDR3 protein: CASSVQGRRGSNF; CDR3 DNA: TGTGCCAGCAGTGTCCAGGGAAGACGGGGCAGTAACTTC
J gene: TRBJ2-1; clone size: .; D gene: .; V gene: TRBV18; CDR3 protein: CASSPDNEQFF; CDR3 DNA: TGTGCCAGCTCACCGGACAATGAGCAGTTCTTC
J gene: TRBJ1-1; clone size: .; D gene: TRBD1; V gene: TRBV5-1; CDR3 protein: CASSPDRGHTEAFF; CDR3 DNA: TGCGCCAGCAGCCCGGACAGGGGGCACACTGAAGCTTTCTTT
J gene: TRBJ1-1; clone size: .; D gene: TRBD1; V gene: TRBV15; CDR3 protein: CATSTGQGIYTEAFF; CDR3 DNA: TGTGCCACCAGCACGGGACAGGGTATATACACTGAAGCTTTCTTT